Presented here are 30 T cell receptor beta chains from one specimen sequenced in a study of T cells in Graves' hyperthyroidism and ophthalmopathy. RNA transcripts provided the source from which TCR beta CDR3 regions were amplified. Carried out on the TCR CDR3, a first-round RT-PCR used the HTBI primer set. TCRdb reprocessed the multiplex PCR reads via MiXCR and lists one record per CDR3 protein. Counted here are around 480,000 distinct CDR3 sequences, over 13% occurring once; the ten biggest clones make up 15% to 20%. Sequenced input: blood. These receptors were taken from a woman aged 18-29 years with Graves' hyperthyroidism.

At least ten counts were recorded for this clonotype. The DNA for the CDR3 is TGTGCCAGCAGTCGACAGGGTTCCGTCACTGAAGCTTTCTTT. This encodes CASSRQGSVTEAFF. The rearrangement links TRBV6-1 to TRBJ1-1; TRBD1 agrees at 7 bases. The CDR3 length is 14 residues. V lost 5 bases, J lost 4 bases, and 7 bases stayed unmatched. Looked up from germline, CDR1 is MNHNS and CDR2 is SASEGT.

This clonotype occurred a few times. The CDR3 nucleotides are TGTGCCACCAGGACAGGGATGATCGGGGAGCTGTTTTTT. As protein: CATRTGMIGELFF. This chain joins TRBV6-1 and TRBJ2-2, with 8 positions matching TRBD1. The V gene end was trimmed by 10 bases and the J gene end by 7 bases; junction bases not matched to a gene: 8. The germline V gene encodes CDR1 MNHNS and CDR2 SASEGT. The CDR3 length is 13 residues.

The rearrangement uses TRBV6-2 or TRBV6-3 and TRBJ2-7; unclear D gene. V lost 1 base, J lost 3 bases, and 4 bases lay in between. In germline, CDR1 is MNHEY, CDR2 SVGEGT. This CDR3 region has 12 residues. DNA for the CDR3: TGTGCCAGCAGTTACTTTCACTACGAGCAGTACTTC. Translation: CASSYFHYEQYF.

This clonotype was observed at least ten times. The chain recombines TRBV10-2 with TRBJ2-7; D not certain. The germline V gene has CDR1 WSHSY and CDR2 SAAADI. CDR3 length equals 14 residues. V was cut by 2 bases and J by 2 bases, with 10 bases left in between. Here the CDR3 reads CASSELVGPYEQYF. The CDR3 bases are TGCGCCAGCAGTGAGCTAGTTGGGCCCTACGAGCAGTACTTC.

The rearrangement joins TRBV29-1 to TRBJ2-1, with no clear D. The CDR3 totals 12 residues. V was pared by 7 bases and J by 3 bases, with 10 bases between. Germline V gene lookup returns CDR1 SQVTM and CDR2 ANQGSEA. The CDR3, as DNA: TGCAGCGGGATCGAATACTACAATGAGCAGTTCTTC. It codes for CSGIEYYNEQFF.

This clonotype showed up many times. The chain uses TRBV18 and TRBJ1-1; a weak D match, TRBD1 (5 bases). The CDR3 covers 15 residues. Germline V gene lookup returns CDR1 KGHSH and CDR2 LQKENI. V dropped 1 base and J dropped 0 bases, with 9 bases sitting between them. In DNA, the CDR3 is TGTGCCAGCTCACCACGGGGGGAAATGAACACTGAAGCTTTCTTT. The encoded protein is CASSPRGEMNTEAFF.

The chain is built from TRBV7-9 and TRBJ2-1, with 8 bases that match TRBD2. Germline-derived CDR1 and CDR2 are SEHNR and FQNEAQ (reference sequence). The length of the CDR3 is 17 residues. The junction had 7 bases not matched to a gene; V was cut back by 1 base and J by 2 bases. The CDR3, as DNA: TGTGCCAGCAGCTTAGATCGGGCGGGAGGAACCTACAATGAGCAGTTCTTC. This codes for CASSLDRAGGTYNEQFF.

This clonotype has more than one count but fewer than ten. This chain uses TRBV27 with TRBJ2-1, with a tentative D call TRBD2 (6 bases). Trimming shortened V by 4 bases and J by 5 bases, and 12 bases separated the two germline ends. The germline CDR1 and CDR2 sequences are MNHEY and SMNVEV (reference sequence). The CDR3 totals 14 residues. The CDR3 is CASSSGVPHNEQFF. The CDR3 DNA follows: TGTGCCAGCAGTTCGGGAGTTCCACACAATGAGCAGTTCTTC.

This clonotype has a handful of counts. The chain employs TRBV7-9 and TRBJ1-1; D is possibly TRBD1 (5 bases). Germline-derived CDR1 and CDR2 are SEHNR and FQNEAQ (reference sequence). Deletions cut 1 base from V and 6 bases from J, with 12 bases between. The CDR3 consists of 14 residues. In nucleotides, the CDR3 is TGTGCCAGCAGCTTAGGGGGGGGGGTCTCTGAAGCTTTCTTT. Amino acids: CASSLGGGVSEAFF.

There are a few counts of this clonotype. DNA of the CDR3: TGCAGCGTTTGGGACAGACCCTCAGAAGCTTTCTTT. Translation gives CSVWDRPSEAFF. V is TRBV29-1 and J is TRBJ1-1; 7 positions match TRBD1. CDR3 size: 12 residues. Trimming removed 5 bases from V and 8 bases from J; junction bases left unmatched: 8. CDR1 SQVTM and CDR2 ANQGSEA come from the germline V gene.

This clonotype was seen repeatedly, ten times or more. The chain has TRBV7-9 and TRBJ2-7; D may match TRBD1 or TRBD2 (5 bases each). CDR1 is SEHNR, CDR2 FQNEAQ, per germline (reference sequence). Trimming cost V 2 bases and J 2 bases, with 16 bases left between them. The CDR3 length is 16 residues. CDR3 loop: CASSLYGTPSTYEQYF. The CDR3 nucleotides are TGTGCCAGCAGCTTATATGGGACCCCCTCGACCTACGAGCAGTACTTC.

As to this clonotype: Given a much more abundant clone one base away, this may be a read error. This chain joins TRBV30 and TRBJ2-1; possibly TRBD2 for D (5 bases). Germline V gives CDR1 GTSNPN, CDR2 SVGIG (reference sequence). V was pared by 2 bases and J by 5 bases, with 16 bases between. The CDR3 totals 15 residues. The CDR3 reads CAWSTRERWNNEQFF. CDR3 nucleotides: TGTGCCTGGAGTACCCGGGAAAGGTGGAACAATGAGCAGTTCTTC.

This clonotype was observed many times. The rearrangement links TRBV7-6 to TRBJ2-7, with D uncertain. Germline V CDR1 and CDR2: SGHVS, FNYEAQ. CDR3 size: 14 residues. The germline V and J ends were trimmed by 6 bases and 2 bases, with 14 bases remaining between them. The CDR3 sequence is CASSPDLRTYEQYV. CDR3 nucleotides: TGTGCCAGCAGTCCCGACTTGCGCACCTACGAGCAGTACGTC.

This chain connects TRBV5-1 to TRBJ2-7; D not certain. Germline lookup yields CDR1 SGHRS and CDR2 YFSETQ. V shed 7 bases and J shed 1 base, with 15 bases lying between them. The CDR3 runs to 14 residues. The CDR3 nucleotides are TGCGCCAGCTCCCCTCAAGGTGGATCCTACGAGCAGTACGTC. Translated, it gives CASSPQGGSYEQYV.

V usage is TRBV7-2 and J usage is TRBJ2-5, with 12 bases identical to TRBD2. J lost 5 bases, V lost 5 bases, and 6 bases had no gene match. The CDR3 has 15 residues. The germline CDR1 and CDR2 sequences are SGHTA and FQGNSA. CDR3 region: CASSITSGGRETQYF. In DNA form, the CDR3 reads TGTGCCAGCAGCATCACTAGCGGGGGGAGGGAGACCCAGTACTTC.

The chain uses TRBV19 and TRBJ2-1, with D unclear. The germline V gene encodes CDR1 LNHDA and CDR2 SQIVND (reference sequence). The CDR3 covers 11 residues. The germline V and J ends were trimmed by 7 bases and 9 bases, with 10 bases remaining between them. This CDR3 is CASTRTGEQFF. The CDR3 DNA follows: TGTGCCAGTACCCGGACGGGTGAGCAGTTCTTC.

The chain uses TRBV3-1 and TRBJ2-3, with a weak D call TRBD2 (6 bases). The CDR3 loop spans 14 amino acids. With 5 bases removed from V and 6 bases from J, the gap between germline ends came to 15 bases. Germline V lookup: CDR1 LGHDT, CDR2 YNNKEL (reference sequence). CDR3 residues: CASSSRLVKDTQYF. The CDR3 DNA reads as TGTGCCAGCAGCTCCCGACTAGTGAAGGATACGCAGTATTTT.

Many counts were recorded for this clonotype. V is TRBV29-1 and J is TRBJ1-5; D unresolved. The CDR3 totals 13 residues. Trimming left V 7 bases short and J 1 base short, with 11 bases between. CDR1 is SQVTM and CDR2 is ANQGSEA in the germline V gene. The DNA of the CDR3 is TGCAGCGCCCCGGGAGCGAGCAATCAGCCCCAGCATTTT. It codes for CSAPGASNQPQHF. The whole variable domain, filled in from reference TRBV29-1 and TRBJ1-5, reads SAVISQKPSRDICQRGTSLTIQCQVDSQVTMMFWYRQQPGQSLTLIATANQGSEATYESGFVIDKFPISRPNLTFSTLTVSNMSPEDSSIYLCSAPGASNQPQHFGDGTRLSIL.

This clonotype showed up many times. The DNA of the CDR3 is TGTGCCAGCAGTTTAGAAGGACAGATGAACACTGAAGCTTTCTTT. Translation gives CASSLEGQMNTEAFF. The chain is built from TRBV27 and TRBJ1-1; D is possibly TRBD1 (6 bases). This CDR3 spans 15 amino acids. The V gene's germline CDR1 is MNHEY and CDR2 SMNVEV (reference sequence). V lost 2 bases, J lost 0 bases, and 10 bases lay in between.

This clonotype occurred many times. The CDR3 sequence is CASSYSPGREAFF. The CDR3 DNA reads as TGTGCCAGCAGTTACTCTCCAGGGAGGGAAGCTTTCTTT. The V call is TRBV6-2 or TRBV6-3, the J call TRBJ1-1; a possible D gene is TRBD1 (5 bases). V lost 0 bases, J lost 8 bases, and 10 bases lay in between. CDR1 is MNHEY and CDR2 is SVGEGT in the germline V gene. The CDR3 length is 13 residues.

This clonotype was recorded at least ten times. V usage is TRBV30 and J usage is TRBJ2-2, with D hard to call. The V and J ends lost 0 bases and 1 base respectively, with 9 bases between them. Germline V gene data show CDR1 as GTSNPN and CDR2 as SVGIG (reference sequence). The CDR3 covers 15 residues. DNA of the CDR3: TGTGCCTGGAGTGTAGGCTCCGTGAACACCGGGGAGCTGTTTTTT. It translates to CAWSVGSVNTGELFF. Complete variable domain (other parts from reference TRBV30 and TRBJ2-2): SQTIHQWPATLVQPVGSPLSLECTVEGTSNPNLYWYRQAAGRGLQLLFYSVGIGQISSEVPQNLSASRPQDRQFILSSKKLLLSDSGFYLCAWSVGSVNTGELFFGEGSRLTVL.

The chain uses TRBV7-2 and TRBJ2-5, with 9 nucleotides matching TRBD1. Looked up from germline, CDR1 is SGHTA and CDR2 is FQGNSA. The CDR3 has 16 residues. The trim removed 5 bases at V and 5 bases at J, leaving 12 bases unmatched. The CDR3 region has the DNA TGTGCCAGCAGCCTGAGACCGGGACAGGGATGGGAGACCCAGTACTTC. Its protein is CASSLRPGQGWETQYF.

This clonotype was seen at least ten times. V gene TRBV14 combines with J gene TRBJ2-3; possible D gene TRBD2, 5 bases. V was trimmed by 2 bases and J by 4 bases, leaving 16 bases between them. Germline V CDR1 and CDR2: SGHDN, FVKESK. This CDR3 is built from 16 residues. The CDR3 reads CASSQLFGLAADTQYF. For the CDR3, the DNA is TGTGCCAGCAGCCAACTCTTCGGGCTAGCCGCAGATACGCAGTATTTT.

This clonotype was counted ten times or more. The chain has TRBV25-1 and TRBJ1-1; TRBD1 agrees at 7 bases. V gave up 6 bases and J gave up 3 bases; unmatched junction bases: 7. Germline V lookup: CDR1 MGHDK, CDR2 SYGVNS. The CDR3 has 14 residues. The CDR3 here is CASSQGQRDTEAFF. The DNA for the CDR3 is TGTGCCAGCAGCCAGGGACAGCGAGACACTGAAGCTTTCTTT.

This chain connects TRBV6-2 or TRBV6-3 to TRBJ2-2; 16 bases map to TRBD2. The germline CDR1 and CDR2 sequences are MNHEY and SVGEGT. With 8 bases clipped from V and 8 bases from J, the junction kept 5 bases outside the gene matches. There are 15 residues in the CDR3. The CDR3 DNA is TGTGCCAGCGGGACTAGCGGGAGGGCCAAGGGGGAGCTGTTTTTT. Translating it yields CASGTSGRAKGELFF.

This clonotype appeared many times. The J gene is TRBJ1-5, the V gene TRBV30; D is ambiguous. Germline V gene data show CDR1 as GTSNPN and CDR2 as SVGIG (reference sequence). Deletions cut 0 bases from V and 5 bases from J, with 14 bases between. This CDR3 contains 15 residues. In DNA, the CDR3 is TGTGCCTGGAGTGTGGGATCCCAAGGGCATCAGCCCCAGCATTTT. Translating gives CAWSVGSQGHQPQHF.

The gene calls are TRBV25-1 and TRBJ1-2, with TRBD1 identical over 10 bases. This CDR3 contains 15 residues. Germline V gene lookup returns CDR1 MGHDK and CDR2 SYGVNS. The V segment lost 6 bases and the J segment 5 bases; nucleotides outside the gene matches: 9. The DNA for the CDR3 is TGTGCCAGCAGCGAGGACAGGGGGGAGTCTTATGGCTACACCTTC. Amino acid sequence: CASSEDRGESYGYTF.

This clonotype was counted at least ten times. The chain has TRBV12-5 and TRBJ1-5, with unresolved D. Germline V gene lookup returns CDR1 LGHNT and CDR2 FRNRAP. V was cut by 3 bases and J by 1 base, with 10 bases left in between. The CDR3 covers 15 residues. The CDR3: CASGFETPSNQPQHF. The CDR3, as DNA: TGTGCTAGTGGTTTTGAGACACCAAGCAATCAGCCCCAGCATTTT.

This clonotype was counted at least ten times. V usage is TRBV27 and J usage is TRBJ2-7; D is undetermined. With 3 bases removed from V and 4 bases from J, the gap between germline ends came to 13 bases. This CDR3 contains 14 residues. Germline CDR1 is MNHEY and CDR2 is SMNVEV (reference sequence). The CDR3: CASSLNRLGYEQYF. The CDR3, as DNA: TGTGCCAGCAGTTTGAACCGATTGGGGTACGAGCAGTACTTC.

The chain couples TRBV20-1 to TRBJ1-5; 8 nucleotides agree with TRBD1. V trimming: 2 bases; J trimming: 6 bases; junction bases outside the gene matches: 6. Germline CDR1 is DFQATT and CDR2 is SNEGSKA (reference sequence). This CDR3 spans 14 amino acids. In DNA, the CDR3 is TGCAGTGCTAGACCGACAGGGGTTTCTCAGCCCCAGCATTTT. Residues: CSARPTGVSQPQHF.